The rows below give T cell receptor beta chains drawn from one sample of a study of blood T cell repertoires in COVID-19. The protocol was immunoSEQ multiplex PCR, while the TCRdb copy is restricted to in-frame clones and leaves out a portion. The data show about 51,000 clones, around 86% seen once. Sample: peripheral blood. Receptors originate from a man over 45 with active COVID-19. Each CDR3 is given with its conserved first and last residue. The D gene is left open where the match is weak. Clone size, where shown, is once, few, many, or a class for clones that have expanded.

CDR3nt	CDR3aa	abundance	v_gene	j_gene	d_gene
TGCAGCTCCGACGGTAGCGGGGGGTGGACAGATACGCAGTATTTT	CSSDGSGGWTDTQYF	-	TRBV29-1	TRBJ2-3	TRBD2
TGTGCCAGCAGCTTGGGGGCAGGCCTTAGCTCTGGAAACACCATATATTTT	CASSLGAGLSSGNTIYF	few	TRBV7-9	TRBJ1-3	-
TGCGCCAGCAGTCAATCGGGCCCAGGGTCAGGAAACACCATATATTTT	CASSQSGPGSGNTIYF	once	TRBV23-1	TRBJ1-3	-
TGTGCCAGTAGACCGGGACAGGTGGGATACGAGCAGTACTTC	CASRPGQVGYEQYF	few	TRBV19	TRBJ2-7	TRBD1
TGCGCCAGCAACCGGGAGATAGGTTACACCGGGGAGCTGTTTTTT	CASNREIGYTGELFF	few	TRBV5-1	TRBJ2-2	-
TGTGCCAGCAGTGAACGGGTACTGACAGCCTTGTATAGCAATCAGCCCCAGCATTTT	CASSERVLTALYSNQPQHF	-	TRBV2	TRBJ1-5	-
TGTGCCAGCAGCCCTAGACAGGGGGCAGGTTCTGGAAACACCATATATTTT	CASSPRQGAGSGNTIYF	-	TRBV14	TRBJ1-3	TRBD1
TGTGCCAGCAGCTTAAGGGGGGGGGCTATGACTGGAGAGCAGTACTTC	CASSLRGGAMTGEQYF	-	TRBV11-2	TRBJ2-7	-
TGTGCCAGCAGCTTATCGCCTGGACAGGACACCGGGGAGCTGTTTTTT	CASSLSPGQDTGELFF	-	TRBV7-7	TRBJ2-2	TRBD1
TGTGCCAGTAACCAGGGTCTAGGCAACGTCCTGACTTTC	CASNQGLGNVLTF	-	TRBV19	TRBJ2-6	-
TGTGCCAGCAGGACAGGGTCAACTAATGAAAAACTGTTTTTT	CASRTGSTNEKLFF	-	TRBV6-5	TRBJ1-4	TRBD1
TGCAGCGTTGTAAGGGGTAGGAATGAGCAGTTCTTC	CSVVRGRNEQFF	-	TRBV29-1	TRBJ2-1	-
TGCGCCAGCAGTGAGTCCCGACAGGGAAATGGCTACACCTTC	CASSESRQGNGYTF	few	TRBV10-1	TRBJ1-2	TRBD1
TGTGCCAGTTCTTTACAGGGGAACACCGGGGAGCTGTTTTTT	CASSLQGNTGELFF	-	TRBV19	TRBJ2-2	-
TGCAGCGTTGGGGCGACAAGGGGCTACACCTTC	CSVGATRGYTF	-	TRBV29-1	TRBJ1-2	-
TGTGCCAGCAGTTTGGGACTAGTATCCGGGGAGCTGTTTTTT	CASSLGLVSGELFF	-	TRBV6-5	TRBJ2-2	TRBD2
TGCGCCAGCAGCCAAGTCAGCACAGGTGATACGCAGTATTTT	CASSQVSTGDTQYF	few	TRBV4-3	TRBJ2-3	-
TGTGCCAGCAGTTCGTGGGGGGAGACTAGTGGCTACACCTTC	CASSSWGETSGYTF	-	TRBV6-5	TRBJ1-2	-
TGTGCCAGCAGCTTTGTACAGGGGATGTTTTACACTGAAGCTTTCTTT	CASSFVQGMFYTEAFF	-	TRBV12-1	TRBJ1-1	-
TGTGCCAGTTCCTCGAACTCGGGCAATCAGCCCCAGCATTTT	CASSSNSGNQPQHF	-	TRBV6-5	TRBJ1-5	-
TGTGCCAGCAGCCAAGCGGGGGGCCTCACAGATACGCAGTATTTT	CASSQAGGLTDTQYF	-	TRBV13	TRBJ2-3	TRBD2
TGTGCCACCATGGGACAGGGAGGCACCGGGGAGCTGTTTTTT	CATMGQGGTGELFF	-	TRBV15	TRBJ2-2	TRBD1
TGCGCCAGCAGCTGGACAGGACAATCCTACGAGCAGTACTTC	CASSWTGQSYEQYF	-	TRBV5-1	TRBJ2-7	TRBD1
TGCGCCAGCAGCAGGGACAGCTATGGCTACACCTTC	CASSRDSYGYTF	-	TRBV5-1	TRBJ1-2	TRBD1
TGTGCCAGCAGCCATTCTTTAGAGACCCAGTACTTC	CASSHSLETQYF	-	TRBV3-1/TRBV3-2	TRBJ2-5	-
TGCAGTGCTAGAGCCACAGACGAGCAGTACTTC	CSARATDEQYF	-	TRBV20-1	TRBJ2-7	-
TGTGCCAGCAGCCCCCAGAGGTCCACAGATACGCAGTATTTT	CASSPQRSTDTQYF	-	TRBV9	TRBJ2-3	-
TGTGCCAGCAGCTCCCACCAAGCGGCAAACTACGAGCAGTACTTC	CASSSHQAANYEQYF	-	TRBV11-2	TRBJ2-7	-
TGTGCCAGTAGTATAGATGGGAGAGAGAACACTGAAGCTTTCTTT	CASSIDGRENTEAFF	-	TRBV19	TRBJ1-1	-
TGTGCCAGCAGCCTGGGGACTAGCGGATACAATGAGCAGTTCTTC	CASSLGTSGYNEQFF	-	TRBV3-1/TRBV3-2	TRBJ2-1	TRBD2
TGCGCCAGCCTCGCGACTGACCGGGAAAACAATGAGCAGTTCTTC	CASLATDRENNEQFF	once	TRBV4-1	TRBJ2-1	-
TGCAGCACTCGGACAGGGTTTGAAAAACTGTTTTTT	CSTRTGFEKLFF	-	TRBV29-1	TRBJ1-4	TRBD1
TGCGCCAGCAGCTTGGGTCGGGAAAATAACTATGGCTACACCTTC	CASSLGRENNYGYTF	-	TRBV5-1	TRBJ1-2	-
TGTGCCTGGATGAGGGAGGCTCACAATGAGCAGTTCTTC	CAWMREAHNEQFF	-	TRBV30	TRBJ2-1	-
TGCAGTGCAGGAGGGTTTCAGCCCCAGCATTTT	CSAGGFQPQHF	-	TRBV20-1	TRBJ1-5	-
TGTGCCAGCAGCCCCAGCGGGGGGAATGAGCAGTTCTTC	CASSPSGGNEQFF	-	TRBV7-9	TRBJ2-1	TRBD2
TGCGCCAGCAGCTTGGGGGCTAGCGGGAGAAGAGAGACCCAGTACTTC	CASSLGASGRRETQYF	-	TRBV5-1	TRBJ2-5	TRBD2
TGTGCCAGCAGACACAGGGGGCTGATTGAAGCTTTCTTT	CASRHRGLIEAFF	-	TRBV14	TRBJ1-1	TRBD1
TGTGCCAGCAGCGGCATCGGGGGGAATGAGCAGTTCTTC	CASSGIGGNEQFF	-	TRBV7-9	TRBJ2-1	TRBD2
TGTGCCAGCTCAGCGACGGCAGGTCCTCCGGATGAGCAGTTCTTC	CASSATAGPPDEQFF	-	TRBV18	TRBJ2-1	-
TGTGCCACCAGCAGAGAGACGACAGTCACTAACTATGGCTACACCTTC	CATSRETTVTNYGYTF	once	TRBV15	TRBJ1-2	-
TGTGCCAGCATGAGCGACAGGACGGGGACTGAAGCTTTCTTT	CASMSDRTGTEAFF	-	TRBV6-4	TRBJ1-1	-